This T cell receptor (beta chain) originates from a study of blood T cell repertoires in COVID-19. About the research overall: Collection of acute and convalescent COVID-19 samples took place in the United States, Italy and Spain. PBMCs, B-cell-depleted T cells, or T cells provided the cDNA or gDNA that made up the material.

Authors' analysis steps: Reference gene primer amplification in the assay estimated nucleated cell counts. Assay: immunoSEQ multiplex PCR; the TCRdb copy retains only in-frame clones and omits some. D and trimming were read from the DNA, whereas the V and J calls and clone size are those reported in that table. The data hold more than 300,000 clones, with around 86% observed a single time. J lost 0 bases, V lost 2 bases, and 8 bases had no gene match. Looked up from germline, CDR1 is SGHTA and CDR2 is FQGNSA. The CDR3 consists of 17 residues. Sequencing input: peripheral blood. The origin of this receptor is a woman between 50 and 59 years old with acute or convalescent COVID-19. The rearrangement links TRBV7-2 to TRBJ2-3, with 7 bases that match TRBD2. CDR3 bases: TGTGCCAGCAGCTTATTGCCTAGCGGATCTAGCACAGATACGCAGTATTTT. This sequence encodes CASSLLPSGSSTDTQYF.